The 32 T cell receptor beta chains below all came from one sample that was sequenced in a study of blood T cell repertoires in COVID-19. Using immunoSEQ multiplex PCR, the repertoire was profiled, and TCRdb retains in-frame clones only, with some absent. The sample comprises about 200,000 clones, 81% of which are singletons, and about 8% rests with the top ten. Sample: peripheral blood. Receptor source: a woman older than 75 with acute or convalescent COVID-19.

The genes are TRBV19 and TRBJ1-1; 10 bases agree with TRBD1. Looked up from germline, CDR1 is LNHDA and CDR2 is SQIVND (reference sequence). The CDR3 is made up of 15 amino acids. With V trimmed by 4 bases and J by 4 bases, 6 bases remained unmatched. CDR3 in DNA: TGTGCCAGTAGTAGAGCGGGACAGGGGTTCACTGAAGCTTTCTTT. This gives the protein CASSRAGQGFTEAFF.

This clone was counted at least ten times. J is TRBJ2-3 and V is TRBV19; 7 bases are shared with TRBD2. The CDR3 is 15 amino acids. V dropped 7 bases and J dropped 3; count of bases not matched to a gene: 10. Germline CDR1 LNHDA, CDR2 SQIVND (reference sequence). The CDR3 spells CASMRRERGTDTQYF. The CDR3 bases are TGTGCCAGTATGAGGCGGGAGAGGGGAACAGATACGCAGTATTTT.

The chain employs TRBV29-1 and TRBJ1-2; D not certain. The CDR3 length is 10 residues. Trimming removed 4 bases from V and 5 bases from J, with 5 bases in between. Per the germline V gene, CDR1 is SQVTM and CDR2 is ANQGSEA. CDR3 bases: TGCAGCGTTGGAGGTTATGGCTACACCTTC. The encoded protein is CSVGGYGYTF. Looking up the rest from reference TRBV29-1 and TRBJ1-2 gives the full variable domain: SAVISQKPSRDICQRGTSLTIQCQVDSQVTMMFWYRQQPGQSLTLIATANQGSEATYESGFVIDKFPISRPNLTFSTLTVSNMSPEDSSIYLCSVGGYGYTFGSGTRLTVV.

This clone was picked up a small number of times. V gene TRBV12-3 or TRBV12-4 combines with J gene TRBJ2-5, with 7 bases lining up with TRBD2. V lost 7 bases, J lost 4 bases, and 6 bases stayed unmatched. This CDR3 region has 13 residues. The chain's CDR3 is CASMGGIRETQYF. In DNA form, the CDR3 reads TGTGCCAGCATGGGAGGGATTCGAGAGACCCAGTACTTC.

This chain uses TRBV10-3 with TRBJ2-7, with 7 nucleotides matching TRBD2. The CDR3 totals 16 residues. With 8 bases clipped from V and 3 bases from J, the junction kept 16 bases outside the gene matches. CDR1 is ENHRY, CDR2 SYGVKD, per germline. The CDR3 loop is CAISSSSIAGNYEQYF. Here the CDR3 DNA reads TGTGCCATCTCCTCATCATCAATAGCGGGTAACTACGAGCAGTACTTC.

DNA for the CDR3: TGTGCCAGCTCACCGCCCCGGGACAGGGCGGGTAATGGCTACACCTTC. This codes for CASSPPRDRAGNGYTF. The chain carries TRBV18 and TRBJ1-2; 9 positions match TRBD1. V was clipped by 3 bases and J by 6 bases; unmatched bases: 11. CDR3 size: 16 residues. Looked up from germline, CDR1 is KGHSH and CDR2 is LQKENI.

The table lists this clone with a count of one. The gene calls are TRBV9 and TRBJ2-3; D ambiguous. The CDR3 runs to 14 residues. V shed 0 bases and J shed 9 bases, with 14 bases lying between them. The germline V gene encodes CDR1 SGDLS and CDR2 YYNGEE. CDR3 sequence reads: CASSVEASQGTQYF. CDR3 DNA: TGTGCCAGCAGCGTAGAGGCTAGTCAAGGCACGCAGTATTTT.

The chain carries TRBV28 and TRBJ1-6; no reliable D call. Germline values: CDR1 MDHEN, CDR2 SYDVKM. The CDR3 runs to 15 residues. Deletions cut 3 bases from V and 0 bases from J, with 6 bases between. CDR3 protein: CASSFSSSYNSPLHF. In DNA form, the CDR3 reads TGTGCCAGCAGTTTTAGCAGCTCCTATAATTCACCCCTCCACTTT.

The chain's CDR3 is CASSLYLGGAGRTNEQFF. Written as DNA, the CDR3 is TGCGCCAGCAGCTTATATTTAGGTGGGGCAGGTCGAACCAATGAGCAGTTCTTC. V and J are TRBV5-1 and TRBJ2-1; D possibly corresponds to TRBD1 (5 bases). Trimming took off 2 bases at V and 6 bases at J, with 24 bases between the two ends. The germline CDR1 and CDR2 sequences are SGHRS and YFSETQ. This CDR3 contains 18 residues.

The DNA of the CDR3 is TGTGCCAGCAGTGAAGCCTCCGCGGCGCAGCCCCAGCATTTT. Protein product: CASSEASAAQPQHF. The rearrangement links TRBV2 to TRBJ1-5; D not certain. Germline lookup yields CDR1 SNHLY and CDR2 FYNNEI. Trimming cost V 0 bases and J 7 bases, with 10 bases left between them. This CDR3 comprises 14 residues.

The V gene is TRBV5-5, the J gene TRBJ1-6, with a possible D match to TRBD1 (5 bases). Germline CDR1 and CDR2: SGHKS and YYEKEE (reference sequence). The CDR3 totals 16 residues. The germline V and J ends were trimmed by 0 bases and 5 bases, with 12 bases remaining between them. CDR3 nucleotides: TGTGCCAGCAGCTTGGGGGACTCGAGGGATAATTCACCCCTCCACTTT. This codes for CASSLGDSRDNSPLHF.

The chain uses TRBV6-6 and TRBJ2-3, with TRBD1 identical over 9 bases. The CDR3 spans 17 residues. V shed 5 bases, J shed 3 bases, and the junction held 12 bases outside the gene matches. The germline V gene has CDR1 MNHNY and CDR2 SVGAGI (reference sequence). CDR3 nucleotide sequence: TGTGCCAGCAGTCCGGTGGACAGGGGTATTCCTACAGATACGCAGTATTTT. It translates to CASSPVDRGIPTDTQYF.

The rearrangement uses TRBV6-5 and TRBJ2-3, with 8 bases matching TRBD2. V lost 6 bases, J lost 2 bases, and 1 base stayed unmatched. Germline V gene lookup returns CDR1 MNHEY and CDR2 SVGAGI. The CDR3 runs 13 residues. CDR3 amino acids: CASSGGATDTQYF. CDR3 coding DNA: TGTGCCAGCAGCGGGGGGGCCACAGATACGCAGTATTTT.

In this sample, this clone turned up a few times. The chain links TRBV12-5 to TRBJ2-3; TRBD1 matches 7 bases. CDR1 and CDR2 from the germline V gene are LGHNT and FRNRAP. Unmatched junction bases numbered 19, after V lost 6 bases and J lost 7 bases. This CDR3 spans 17 amino acids. CDR3 residues: CASGFPPQGQLMNTQYF. CDR3 sequence (DNA): TGTGCTAGTGGGTTCCCTCCACAGGGGCAACTGATGAATACGCAGTATTTT.

V and J are TRBV21-1 and TRBJ2-7; the DNA was not used to check the table's D call, TRBD1. TRBV21-1 is described as a pseudogene. This CDR3 spans 16 amino acids. In DNA, the CDR3 is TGTGCCAGCAGCAAAAAGCTTTGGGACAGGGGGTCCGAGCAGTACTTC. Its protein product is CASSKKLWDRGSEQYF.

This clone appeared a few times. The rearrangement uses TRBV30 and TRBJ2-7, with D possibly matching TRBD1 (6 bases). The CDR3 extends over 13 amino acids. The germline V and J ends were trimmed by 0 bases and 5 bases, with 11 bases remaining between them. Germline CDR1 GTSNPN, CDR2 SVGIG (reference sequence). CDR3 protein: CAWSVKGVHEQYF. The CDR3 bases are TGTGCCTGGAGTGTAAAGGGGGTCCACGAGCAGTACTTC. The full variable domain, rest sourced from reference TRBV30 and TRBJ2-7, is SQTIHQWPATLVQPVGSPLSLECTVEGTSNPNLYWYRQAAGRGLQLLFYSVGIGQISSEVPQNLSASRPQDRQFILSSKKLLLSDSGFYLCAWSVKGVHEQYFGPGTRLTVT.

The chain recombines TRBV4-2 with TRBJ2-3; a possible D gene is TRBD1 (5 bases). The germline CDR1 and CDR2 sequences are LGHNA and YNFKEQ. Trimming took 4 bases from V and 1 from J, leaving 12 bases between them. This CDR3 spans 15 amino acids. The CDR3 coding sequence is TGTGCCAGCAGCCCGAACTTAGGGGGCACAGATACGCAGTATTTT. This gives the protein CASSPNLGGTDTQYF.

V and J are TRBV6-6 and TRBJ2-1, with 10 bases identical to TRBD2. CDR3 length: 15 residues. Losses at the gene ends were 7 bases for V and 5 bases for J; bases not matched to a gene: 8. Looked up from germline, CDR1 is MNHNY and CDR2 is SVGAGI (reference sequence). For the CDR3, the DNA is TGTGCCAGCACCACCACGGGACTAGCGCACAATGAGCAGTTCTTC. Amino acids: CASTTTGLAHNEQFF.

The J gene is TRBJ2-3, the V gene TRBV5-6, with D hard to call. The ends were cut back, 0 bases at V and 3 bases at J, with 2 bases in the middle. The CDR3 has 12 amino acids. The V gene's germline CDR1 is SGHDT and CDR2 YYEEEE. The CDR3 DNA reads TGTGCCAGCAGCTTGGCGACAGATACGCAGTATTTT. Residues: CASSLATDTQYF.

The chain combines TRBV3-1 (or the pseudogene TRBV3-2) with TRBJ1-2; TRBD1 matches 7 bases. The CDR3 is 14 residues long. V dropped 2 bases and J dropped 3; count of bases not matched to a gene: 3. Germline V gene lookup returns CDR1 LGHDT and CDR2 YNNKEL (reference sequence). CDR3 in DNA: TGTGCCAGCAGCCAACAGGGGGTCGACTATGGCTACACCTTC. It yields the protein CASSQQGVDYGYTF.

The chain couples TRBV6-5 to TRBJ1-2, with D maybe TRBD1 (5 bases). The CDR3 is 12 residues long. Germline CDR1 MNHEY, CDR2 SVGAGI. V lost 5 bases and J lost 9, with 13 bases in between. CDR3 DNA sequence: TGTGCCAGCAGTAAACAGGATTTGAGCTACACCTTC. Protein product: CASSKQDLSYTF.

This chain uses TRBV29-1 with TRBJ2-1, with TRBD2 as a possible D gene (7 bases). Per germline, CDR1 SQVTM and CDR2 ANQGSEA. The CDR3 contains 13 residues. Trimming removed 4 bases from V and 7 bases from J, with 14 bases in between. CDR3 DNA sequence: TGCAGCGTTGGGGACGGGGGGCGGAATGAGCAGTTCTTC. Amino acids: CSVGDGGRNEQFF.

The chain joins TRBV29-1 to TRBJ1-1; perhaps TRBD1 as D (5 bases). Germline V gene data show CDR1 as SQVTM and CDR2 as ANQGSEA. Trimming cost V 7 bases and J 1 base, with 13 bases left between them. The CDR3 contains 13 residues. CDR3 in DNA: TGCAGCGGTCGGGGGGGTTCGAACACTGAAGCTTTCTTT. Protein sequence: CSGRGGSNTEAFF.

The chain links TRBV23-1 to TRBJ2-1; D may be TRBD2 (5 bases). TRBV23-1 is an open reading frame, and its role is uncertain. Trimming left V 4 bases short and J 3 bases short, with 16 bases between. This CDR3 comprises 16 residues. This chain's CDR3 is CASSPLRVAIYNEQFF. The CDR3 DNA reads TGCGCCAGCAGTCCCCTTCGGGTAGCGATCTACAATGAGCAGTTCTTC.

This chain links TRBV13 with TRBJ1-2; 10 bases agree with TRBD1. The CDR3 sequence is 15 residues long. V lost 5 bases and J lost 2; bases outside the gene matches: 5. Germline V gives CDR1 PRHDT, CDR2 FYEKMQ (reference sequence). Here the CDR3 reads CASSPWGQGNYGYTF. CDR3 nucleotide sequence: TGTGCCAGCAGCCCTTGGGGACAGGGGAACTATGGCTACACCTTC.

The chain combines TRBV7-8 with TRBJ1-1; weak D call: TRBD1 (5 bases). The V end lost 5 bases, the J end lost 4 bases, and 14 bases lay between the germline ends. The CDR3 has 14 residues. Germline V CDR1 and CDR2: SGHVS, FQNEAQ. CDR3 sequence: CASSPTPGGTEAFF. DNA of the CDR3: TGTGCCAGCAGCCCCACACCGGGGGGCACTGAAGCTTTCTTT.

The V gene is TRBV7-2, the J gene TRBJ2-7; D possibly corresponds to TRBD2 (5 bases). CDR3 length equals 14 residues. The germline V gene encodes CDR1 SGHTA and CDR2 FQGNSA. V was cut by 5 bases and J by 4 bases, with 15 bases left in between. The CDR3 nucleotides are TGTGCCAGCAGCCCCGTCGGTTCGGGGTACGAGCAGTACTTC. This sequence encodes CASSPVGSGYEQYF.

This sequence joins TRBV4-1 and TRBJ1-4; D not certain. CDR3 length: 16 residues. Trimming took off 0 bases at V and 5 bases at J, with 13 bases between the two ends. Germline loops: CDR1 MGHRA, CDR2 YSYEKL. In DNA form, the CDR3 reads TGCGCCAGCAGCCAAGATTCTGGCGGGAGAAATGAAAAACTGTTTTTT. As protein: CASSQDSGGRNEKLFF.

The V gene is TRBV7-8, the J gene TRBJ2-3; 7 nucleotides line up with TRBD2. Per germline, CDR1 SGHVS and CDR2 FQNEAQ. The CDR3 spans 17 residues. V was clipped by 6 bases and J by 2 bases; unmatched bases: 14. The DNA for the CDR3 is TGTGCCAGCAGGCCCCGACTAGCAGGACCAAACACAGATACGCAGTATTTT. Translating gives CASRPRLAGPNTDTQYF.

This chain links TRBV29-1 with TRBJ1-5; D perhaps matches TRBD1 (5 bases). Germline assignment: CDR1 SQVTM and CDR2 ANQGSEA. The CDR3 covers 12 residues. Between the trimmed V and J ends, which lost 4 bases and 6 bases, there was a span of 10 bases. This CDR3 is CSVGGEGQPQHF. CDR3 coding DNA: TGCAGCGTTGGGGGGGAAGGTCAGCCCCAGCATTTT.

The rearrangement joins TRBV29-1 to TRBJ1-1; D is unresolved. V was trimmed by 7 bases and J by 1 base, leaving 13 bases between them. The CDR3 length is 13 residues. CDR1 is SQVTM and CDR2 is ANQGSEA in the germline V gene. CDR3 sequence (DNA): TGCAGCGGACAAAAGGTTTCGAACACTGAAGCTTTCTTT. Translated, it gives CSGQKVSNTEAFF. Full variable domain (outside the CDR3, taken from reference TRBV29-1 and TRBJ1-1): SAVISQKPSRDICQRGTSLTIQCQVDSQVTMMFWYRQQPGQSLTLIATANQGSEATYESGFVIDKFPISRPNLTFSTLTVSNMSPEDSSIYLCSGQKVSNTEAFFGQGTRLTVV.

This clone has a handful of counts. The chain carries TRBV12-3 or TRBV12-4 and TRBJ1-1; TRBD1 matches 7 bases. This CDR3 is 12 amino acids long. V shed 4 bases and J 11 bases; nucleotides not matched to a gene: 7. The CDR3 bases are TGTGCCAGCAGTTGGCAACAGGGGAGCGCTTTCTTT. Protein: CASSWQQGSAFF.